What follows is one TCR beta chain and its context. The antigen remains unidentified. Germline V gene lookup returns CDR1 SQVTM and CDR2 ANQGSEA. The CDR3 is 13 amino acids. V lost 1 base, J lost 3 bases, and 7 bases lay in between. The repertoire was sequenced with immunoSEQ multiplex PCR; TCRdb's copy has only in-frame clones and lacks some. There are 200,000 or so clones in the sample; roughly 84% occur only once, and 13% lies in the top ten. This sample is part of a study of cytomegalovirus exposure and HLA in healthy donors. Study-wide results and caveats: The authors listed 164 TCR beta chains as cytomegalovirus-associated. Many donors carried some public TCRs, although rarity characterized most TCR sequences. Cytomegalovirus status, reportedly, was diagnosed with high specificity and sensitivity by the classifier. First-cohort TCR clusters were later found to tend to co-occur in the 120 validation repertoires.

The source is a woman younger than 45 in good health and CMV-seropositive. The rearrangement links TRBV29-1 to TRBJ2-1, with D uncertain. Input material: PBMCs. The CDR3 reads CSVEAYNYNEQFF. The CDR3 DNA is TGCAGCGTTGAAGCTTACAACTACAATGAGCAGTTCTTC.